The TCR beta chain described here comes from a study of Ad26.COV2.S vaccination and SARS-CoV-2 variants. For the study at large: Intramuscular Ad26.COV2.S at 5x10^10 or 1x10^11 viral particles.

Specified treatment: some 20 received Ad26.COV2.S at low or high dose, single or two shots; a few received placebo; per-sample allocation not given. Samples were taken on day 63 after the first vaccine or placebo injection. Some clones are missing from TCRdb's copy, which holds only in-frame ones; the method was immunoSEQ multiplex PCR. The sample has about 480,000 clones; around nine tenths are singletons. This specimen consisted of peripheral blood, obtained in a trial of Ad26.COV2.S vaccine versus placebo. This receptor was taken from a person between 18 and 60 years old who received the Ad26.COV2.S COVID-19 vaccine or a placebo.

The CDR3 here is CASIKAEETQYF. Written as DNA, the CDR3 is TGTGCCAGCATCAAAGCTGAAGAGACCCAGTACTTC. The chain combines TRBV21-1 with TRBJ2-5. TRBV21-1 is shown as a pseudogene. The CDR3 contains 12 residues.